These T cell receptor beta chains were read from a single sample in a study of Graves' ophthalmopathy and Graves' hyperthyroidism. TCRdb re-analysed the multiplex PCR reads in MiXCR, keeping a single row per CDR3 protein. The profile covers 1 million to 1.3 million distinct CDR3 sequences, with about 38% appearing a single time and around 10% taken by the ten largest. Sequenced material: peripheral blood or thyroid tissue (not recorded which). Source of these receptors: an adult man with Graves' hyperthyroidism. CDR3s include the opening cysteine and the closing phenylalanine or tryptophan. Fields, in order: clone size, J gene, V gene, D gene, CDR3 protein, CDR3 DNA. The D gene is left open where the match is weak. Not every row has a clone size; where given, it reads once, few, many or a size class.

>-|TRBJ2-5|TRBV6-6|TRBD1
CASRTGVAETQYF
TGTGCCAGCAGGACAGGGGTGGCAGAGACCCAGTACTTC
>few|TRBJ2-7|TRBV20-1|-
CSARDPGHYLSYEQYF
TGCAGTGCTAGAGATCCGGGACACTACCTATCCTACGAGCAGTACTTC
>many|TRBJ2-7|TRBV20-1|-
CSARAQGIAYEQYF
TGCAGTGCTAGAGCACAGGGTATTGCCTACGAGCAGTACTTC
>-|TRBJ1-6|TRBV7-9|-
CASSQNYRAENSPLHF
TGTGCCAGCAGCCAGAATTACAGGGCGGAGAATTCACCCCTCCACTTT
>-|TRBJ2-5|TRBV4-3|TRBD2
CASSQLAGLGETQYF
TGCGCCAGCAGCCAACTAGCGGGGTTGGGAGAGACCCAGTACTTC
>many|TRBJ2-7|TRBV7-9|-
CASTIQGSSKYF
TGTGCCAGCACCATCCAGGGGTCGAGCAAGTACTTC
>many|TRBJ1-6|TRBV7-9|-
CASSFDSRNSPLHF
TGTGCCAGCAGCTTTGACAGTCGTAATTCACCCCTCCACTTT
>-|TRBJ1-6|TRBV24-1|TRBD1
CATSEDLGTGMSPLHF
TGTGCCACCAGTGAAGACCTAGGGACAGGGATGTCACCCCTCCACTTT
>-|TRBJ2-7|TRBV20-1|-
CSARVGGRGTYEQYF
TGCAGTGCTAGAGTAGGGGGGAGAGGCACCTACGAGCAGTACTTC
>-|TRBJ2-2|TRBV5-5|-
CASSYRITNTGELFF
TGTGCCAGCAGCTACCGGATAACCAACACCGGGGAGCTGTTTTTT
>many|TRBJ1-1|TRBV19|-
CASSPGLASRDTEAFF
TGTGCCAGTAGTCCCGGACTGGCTTCGCGGGACACTGAAGCTTTCTTT
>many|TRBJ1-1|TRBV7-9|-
CASSPGVTGTEAFF
TGTGCCAGCAGCCCAGGGGTTACGGGCACTGAAGCTTTCTTT
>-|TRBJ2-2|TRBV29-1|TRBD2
CSVAGLAGYGTGEPFF
TGCAGCGTTGCGGGACTAGCGGGGTATGGCACCGGGGAGCCGTTTTTT
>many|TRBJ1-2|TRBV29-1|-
CSVKGEDGYTF
TGCAGCGTTAAGGGTGAAGATGGCTACACCTTC
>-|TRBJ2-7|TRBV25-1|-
CASSQDPGTALEQYF
TGTGCCAGCAGCCAAGATCCGGGTACAGCGCTCGAGCAGTACTTC
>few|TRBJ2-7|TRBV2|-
CAWRPSNSYEQYF
TGTGCCTGGAGACCTTCGAATTCCTACGAGCAGTACTTC
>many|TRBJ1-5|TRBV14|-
CASSQGLLRIVSNQPQHF
TGTGCCAGCAGCCAAGGTCTTTTGCGGATCGTTAGCAATCAGCCCCAGCATTTT
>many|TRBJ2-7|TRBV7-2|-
CASSLGPGATYEQYF
TGTGCCAGCAGCTTAGGTCCCGGCGCAACCTACGAGCAGTACTTC
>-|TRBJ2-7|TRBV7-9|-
CASSLGRGALHEQYF
TGTGCCAGCAGCTTAGGGAGAGGGGCACTACACGAGCAGTACTTC
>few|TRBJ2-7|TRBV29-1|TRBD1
CSVNAVSGQGAEQYF
TGCAGCGTAAACGCCGTATCGGGACAGGGGGCCGAGCAGTACTTC
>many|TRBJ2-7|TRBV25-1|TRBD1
CASSMGQGAEQYF
TGTGCCAGCAGTATGGGACAGGGGGCCGAGCAGTACTTC
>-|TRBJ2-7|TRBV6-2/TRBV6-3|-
CASSYSRDKMLREQYF
TGTGCCAGCAGTTACTCCCGGGACAAAATGCTACGGGAGCAGTACTTC